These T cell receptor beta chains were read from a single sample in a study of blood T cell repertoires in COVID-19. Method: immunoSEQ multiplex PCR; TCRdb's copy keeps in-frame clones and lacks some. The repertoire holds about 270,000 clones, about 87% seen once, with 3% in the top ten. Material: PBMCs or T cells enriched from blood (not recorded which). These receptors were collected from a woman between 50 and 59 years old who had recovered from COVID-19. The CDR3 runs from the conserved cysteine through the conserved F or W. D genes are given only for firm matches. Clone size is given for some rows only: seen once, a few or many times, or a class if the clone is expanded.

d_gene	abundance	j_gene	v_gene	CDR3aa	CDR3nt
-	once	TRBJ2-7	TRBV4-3	CASSQVASHEQYF	TGCGCCAGCAGCCAAGTGGCTAGCCACGAGCAGTACTTC
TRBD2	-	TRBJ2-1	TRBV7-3	CASSPFSGTSGRVNEQFF	TGTGCCAGCAGCCCATTCTCCGGGACTAGCGGGAGAGTAAATGAGCAGTTCTTC
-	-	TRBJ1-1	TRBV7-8	CASSRIGDTEAFF	TGTGCCAGCAGCCGAATCGGGGACACTGAAGCTTTCTTT
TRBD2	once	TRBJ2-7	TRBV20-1	CSASLLAGPFEQYF	TGCAGTGCTAGTCTGCTAGCGGGACCGTTTGAGCAGTACTTC
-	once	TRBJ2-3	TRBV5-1	CASSDTSGVNTDTQYF	TGCGCCAGCAGCGATACGAGCGGAGTTAACACAGATACGCAGTATTTT
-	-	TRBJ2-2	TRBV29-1	CSSAENTGELFF	TGCAGCTCCGCGGAGAACACCGGGGAGCTGTTTTTT
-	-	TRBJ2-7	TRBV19	CASSTRLAGNSYEQYF	TGTGCCAGTAGTACCCGACTTGCGGGGAACTCCTACGAGCAGTACTTC
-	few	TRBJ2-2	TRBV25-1	CASSELSNMGELFF	TGTGCCAGCAGTGAGCTCAGTAACATGGGGGAGCTGTTTTTT
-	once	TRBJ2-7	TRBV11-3	CASSLTSKSEQYF	TGTGCCAGCAGCCTAACGAGCAAATCCGAGCAGTACTTC
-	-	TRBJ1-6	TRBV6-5	CASSYTPGQGGSPLHF	TGTGCCAGCAGTTATACTCCGGGACAAGGGGGATCACCCCTCCACTTT
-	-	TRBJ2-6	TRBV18	CASSPQLGANVLTF	TGTGCCAGCTCACCACAACTGGGGGCCAACGTCCTGACTTTC
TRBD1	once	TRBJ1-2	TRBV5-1	CASSGTGQGNGYTF	TGCGCCAGCAGCGGAACGGGACAGGGTAATGGCTACACCTTC
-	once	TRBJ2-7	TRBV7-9	CASSPDLDYEQYF	TGTGCCAGCAGCCCCGACCTAGACTACGAGCAGTACTTC
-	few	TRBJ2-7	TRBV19	CASSISGDYEQYF	TGTGCCAGTAGTATCTCGGGAGACTACGAGCAGTACTTC
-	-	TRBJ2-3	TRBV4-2	CASSQLSAGDTQYF	TGTGCCAGCAGCCAATTAAGTGCAGGCGATACGCAGTATTTT
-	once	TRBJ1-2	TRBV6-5	CASSYASRYGYTF	TGTGCCAGCAGTTACGCCTCCCGGTATGGCTACACCTTC
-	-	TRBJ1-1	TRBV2	CASSVSRENTEAFF	TGTGCCAGCAGTGTTTCCAGGGAGAACACTGAAGCTTTCTTT
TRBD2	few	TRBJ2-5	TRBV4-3	CASSQDLGGGRGETQYF	TGCGCCAGCAGCCAAGATCTCGGGGGAGGGAGGGGAGAGACCCAGTACTTC
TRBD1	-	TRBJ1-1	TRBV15	CATSPGQTSNTEAFF	TGTGCCACCAGTCCGGGACAGACATCGAACACTGAAGCTTTCTTT
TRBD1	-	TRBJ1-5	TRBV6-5	CASKTGSNQPQHF	TGTGCCAGTAAGACAGGGTCCAATCAGCCCCAGCATTTT
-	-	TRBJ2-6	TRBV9	CASSGITSGANVLTF	TGTGCCAGCAGCGGCATTACTTCTGGGGCCAACGTCCTGACTTTC
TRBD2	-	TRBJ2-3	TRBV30	CAGEPGLHTDTQYF	TGTGCCGGAGAACCGGGACTACACACAGATACGCAGTATTTT
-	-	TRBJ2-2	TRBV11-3	CASSDFRGGTGELFF	TGTGCCAGCAGCGACTTCAGAGGCGGAACCGGGGAGCTGTTTTTT